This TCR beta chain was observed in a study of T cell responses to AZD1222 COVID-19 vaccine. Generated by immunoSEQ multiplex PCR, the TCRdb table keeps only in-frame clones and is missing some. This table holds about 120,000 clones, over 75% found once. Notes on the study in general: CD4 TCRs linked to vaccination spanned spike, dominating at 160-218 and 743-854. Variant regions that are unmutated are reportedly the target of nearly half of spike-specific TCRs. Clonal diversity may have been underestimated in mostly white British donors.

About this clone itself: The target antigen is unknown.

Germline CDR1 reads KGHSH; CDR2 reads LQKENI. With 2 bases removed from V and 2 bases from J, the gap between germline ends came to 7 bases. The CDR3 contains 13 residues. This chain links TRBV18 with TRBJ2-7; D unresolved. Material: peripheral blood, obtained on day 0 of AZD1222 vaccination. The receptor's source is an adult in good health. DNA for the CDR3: TGTGCCAGCTCACCAGTCACAACCTACGAGCAGTACTTC. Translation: CASSPVTTYEQYF.